These T cell receptor beta chains were read from a single sample in a study of blood T cell repertoires in COVID-19. Here immunoSEQ multiplex PCR was the method, and the copy in TCRdb shows in-frame clones only, minus some. Found here are some 340,000 clones, 83% of them singletons; the top ten hold 2.5% to 3%. The sequenced sample was peripheral blood. These receptors were obtained from a young man with active or convalescent COVID-19. Both conserved end residues are part of each CDR3.

CDR3 length	V gene	CDR3 protein
14	TRBV19	CASSIGGVPDTQYF
11	TRBV20-1	CSARVRSGQYF
17	TRBV27	CASSSATGRVGTKGYTF
17	TRBV7-8	CASSRERTPFGAAEAFF
16	TRBV3-1/TRBV3-2	CASSQDGTSGYYEQYF
14	TRBV30	CAWSVQGTVGEQYF
18	TRBV7-2	CASSAHRAGTGSSYGYTF
14	TRBV24-1	CATSFQGNTGELFF
13	TRBV9	CASSKAGKYEQYF
16	TRBV7-3	CASSPRDRVWDNEQFF
16	TRBV18	CASSPLRGPNTGELFF
16	TRBV10-3	CAIRNVKRDRDNEQFF
15	TRBV5-4	CASSLDSGRAGEQFF
14	TRBV4-1	CASRHGVGTDTQYF
14	TRBV6-2/TRBV6-3	CASSYGSGGTEAFF
16	TRBV19	CASSWASGSRAGELFF
16	TRBV27	CASSPGTTRGTGELFF
12	TRBV29-1	CSVESGRGGYTF
15	TRBV6-2/TRBV6-3	CASSRPGLRNTEAFF
15	TRBV5-8	CASSLDGGVGNTIYF
15	TRBV4-1	CASRKPGQGNSPLHF
16	TRBV3-1/TRBV3-2	CASSQRRAELSYEQYF
16	TRBV11-2	CASSLRAGGAYTEAFF
15	TRBV18	CASSLEWPEDYGYTF
14	TRBV7-3	CASSLGTSVDEQFF
13	TRBV28	CASSLAGQNTIYF
18	TRBV18	CASSPSEKGASGANVLTF
16	TRBV9	CASSVTLAGGGNEQFF
16	TRBV28	CASTEQGKGRNQPQHF
14	TRBV27	CASSTMSGYNEQFF
15	TRBV11-2	CASSLSGSGIYEQYF
15	TRBV6-6	CASSRGAGESYGYTF
19	TRBV21-1	CASSQKLSGTGPLNEKLFF
15	TRBV9	CASSVAGATYNEQFF
13	TRBV19	CASTGARTDTQYF
15	TRBV6-2/TRBV6-3	CASSSPGDLNQPQHF
13	TRBV24-1	CATSDSGLKIPFF
16	TRBV5-1	CASSLESAGGADTQYF
14	TRBV5-1	CASSLVRGDSPLHF
11	TRBV5-1	CASSLANEQFF
16	TRBV4-2	CASSPETSGSLNEQFF
15	TRBV11-1	CASSHAASRSYEQYF
15	TRBV7-2	CASSPSGLRTDTQYF
14	TRBV19	CASSANRGTGELFF
13	TRBV7-2	CASSLGGRTSPNF
13	TRBV5-1	CASSLAGGETQYF